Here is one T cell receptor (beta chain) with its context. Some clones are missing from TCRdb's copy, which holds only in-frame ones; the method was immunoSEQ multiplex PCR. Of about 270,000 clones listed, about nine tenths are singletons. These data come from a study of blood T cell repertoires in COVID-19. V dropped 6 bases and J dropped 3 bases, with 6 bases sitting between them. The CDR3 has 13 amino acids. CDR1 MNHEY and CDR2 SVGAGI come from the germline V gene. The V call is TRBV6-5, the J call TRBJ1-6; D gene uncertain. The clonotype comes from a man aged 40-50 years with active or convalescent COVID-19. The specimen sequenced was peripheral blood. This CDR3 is CASSRDYNSPLHF. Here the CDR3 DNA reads TGTGCCAGCAGCCGGGACTATAATTCACCCCTCCACTTT.